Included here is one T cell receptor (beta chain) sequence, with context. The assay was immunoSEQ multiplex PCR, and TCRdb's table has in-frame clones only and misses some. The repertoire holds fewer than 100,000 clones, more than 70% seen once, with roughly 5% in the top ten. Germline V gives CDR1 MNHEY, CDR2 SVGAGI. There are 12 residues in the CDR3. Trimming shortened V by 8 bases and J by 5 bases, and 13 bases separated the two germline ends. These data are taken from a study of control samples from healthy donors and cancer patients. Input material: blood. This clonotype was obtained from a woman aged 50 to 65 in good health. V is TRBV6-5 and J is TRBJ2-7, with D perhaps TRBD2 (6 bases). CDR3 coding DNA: TGTGCCAGCGGAAGGAGGGTACACGAGCAGTACTTC. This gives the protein CASGRRVHEQYF.